The following is a T cell receptor beta chain sequence with its context. The specificity of this receptor is unknown. This sample was taken from a study of monozygotic twins with inflammatory bowel disease (dated by TCRdb to 2018 to 2020). A note on the overall study: The complete study included 28 monozygotic twin pairs: 19 IBD-discordant Danish pairs and nine German pairs, of which four were IBD-concordant and five were IBD-discordant. The search for disease-associated traits relied mainly on comparing, within discordant pairs, IBD patients with their genetically identical healthy co-twins. Each individual had, on average, about 151 000 unique TCRalpha sequences and 181 000 unique TCRbeta sequences available for analysis.

From each donor, a 2.5 ml peripheral blood sample was collected into PAXgene tubes and kept at -80 degrees C. Without T cell sorting, total RNA was isolated from whole blood using the PAXgene blood miRNA kit on an automated QIAcube. Peripheral blood from monozygotic twin pairs, either concordant or discordant for inflammatory bowel disease, underwent deep TCRalpha and TCRbeta repertoire profiling that used unique molecular barcoding. Smoking habits were recorded for all twin pairs, with individuals classified as current, former or never smokers. Library creation used 5' RACE. Each TCR library was prepared from roughly 3,800 ng of total RNA. For each sample, cDNA was synthesized in eight separate reactions using SMARTScribe reverse transcriptase. During cDNA synthesis, template switching introduced unique molecular identifiers that contained a 6-nucleotide sample barcode. TCRalpha and TCRbeta cDNA was amplified by two nested PCRs of roughly 15 and 9 cycles, with bead purification after each PCR. Before amplification, the cDNA was treated with uracil DNA-glycosylase and purified using the QIAquick PCR purification kit. The second PCR added Illumina TruSeq-compatible adapters along with sample-specific barcodes. TapeStation and Qubit were used to check library quality and concentration, and approximately 5 ng of each library went into the pool. Pooled libraries were sequenced on an Illumina HiSeq2500 single-index Rapid Run with 2 x 100 bp reads and custom sequencing primers. Processing in the source paper ran as follows. MiGEC version 1.2.6 was used for UMI-based consensus assembly to correct PCR and sequencing errors. MiXCR version 2.1.1 handled V(D)J alignment, clonotype assembly and CDR3 extraction. Normalisation of gene usage, clonotype sharing and MAIT/NKT TCR abundance was achieved by analysing the top 1000, 10 000 and 20 000 clonotypes per sample. Diversity was computed as the inverse Simpson index with the vegan R package after downsampling to 27 000 UMIs. Paired Mann-Whitney U tests were applied to discordant twin pairs, with Benjamini-Hochberg correction for multiple testing. The reads went through TCRdb reprocessing, and each CDR3 protein sequence gets one entry with no DNA. The V and J calls reflect TCRdb's pipeline rather than the authors' work. The table held for this sample gives about 330,000 distinct CDR3 sequences. The top ten clones comprise 2% to 2.5% of the sample.

The investigation overall reported the following: Compared with healthy twins, IBD patients had fewer clonotypes in common with other individuals, a difference most pronounced in patients showing signs of disease activity. Different T cell subtypes could not be distinguished in the analysis. TCRbeta repertoire diversity, by inverse Simpson index, was decreased in IBD patients compared with their healthy co-twins. No single strong signal or clonotype linked to IBD turned up in the results, so the idea that one exists was not supported. No difference in repertoire similarity was observed between concordant and discordant twins, possibly owing to limited statistical power. Differing immunosuppressive treatments among patients may have added background noise and inter-individual variability to the repertoires.

CDR1 and CDR2 are read off the germline V gene (reference sequence) as SEHNR and FQNEAQ. Counted from cysteine to phenylalanine, this CDR3 has 13 amino acids. DNA is not on record. The specimen was blood. The receptor comes from a human donor with ulcerative colitis or Crohn's disease, or a healthy co-twin of an affected twin (not recorded which). Rearrangement joined TRBV7-9 to TRBJ1-5; TCRdb gives TRBD1 as the D gene, but with no DNA this cannot be confirmed. The CDR3 corresponds to CASSLEAGQPQHF.